These 30 T cell receptor beta chains originate from one sample sequenced in a study of blood T cell repertoires in COVID-19. Using immunoSEQ multiplex PCR, the repertoire was profiled, and TCRdb retains in-frame clones only, with some absent. The sample lists about 75,000 clones; around 67% were seen once. Sequences were obtained from peripheral blood. Every receptor here comes from a human donor with acute or convalescent COVID-19. The donor label of this sample is uncertain.

The chain carries TRBV10-3 and TRBJ1-2, with a weak D call TRBD1 (6 bases). The CDR3 length is 14 residues. Germline V CDR1 and CDR2: ENHRY, SYGVKD. Trimming took 10 bases from V and 4 from J, leaving 19 bases between them. The CDR3 DNA reads as TGTGCCACAGGGGACCTACAGAGATCCTATGGCTACACCTTC. Its protein product is CATGDLQRSYGYTF.

The chain carries TRBV19 and TRBJ2-2; D gene ambiguous. Trimming removed 8 bases from V and 1 base from J, with 17 bases in between. The CDR3 runs 16 residues. CDR1 LNHDA and CDR2 SQIVND come from the germline V gene (reference sequence). The CDR3 is CASRKNVGVNTGELFF. The CDR3 region has the DNA TGTGCCAGTCGTAAGAACGTCGGAGTGAACACCGGGGAGCTGTTTTTT. Using reference TRBV19 and TRBJ2-2 for the parts outside the CDR3, the full variable domain is DGGITQSPKYLFRKEGQNVTLSCEQNLNHDAMYWYRQDPGQGLRLIYYSQIVNDFQKGDIAEGYSVSREKKESFPLTVTSAQKNPTAFYLCASRKNVGVNTGELFFGEGSRLTVL.

The chain employs TRBV28 and TRBJ2-7; D unresolved. The CDR3 length is 11 residues. Trimming took off 3 bases at V and 5 bases at J, with 5 bases between the two ends. Germline CDR1 MDHEN, CDR2 SYDVKM. The CDR3 protein is CASSFFDEQYF. The CDR3 DNA reads as TGTGCCAGCAGTTTCTTCGACGAGCAGTACTTC.

The chain recombines TRBV5-8 with TRBJ1-4; D is possibly TRBD1 (6 bases). Germline CDR1 is SGHTS and CDR2 is YDEGEE. V dropped 4 bases and J dropped 4 bases, with 11 bases sitting between them. This CDR3 is 14 amino acids long. This CDR3 is CASSLGQLNEKLFF. The CDR3 nucleotides read TGTGCCAGCAGCCTCGGACAGCTTAATGAAAAACTGTTTTTT.

The chain links TRBV6-6 to TRBJ1-5, with a possible D match to TRBD1 (6 bases). In germline, CDR1 is MNHNY, CDR2 SVGAGI (reference sequence). V lost 5 bases, J lost 0 bases, and 14 bases lay in between. The CDR3 has 16 residues. CDR3 in DNA: TGTGCCAGCAGTCCCGGGACAACCTATAGCAATCAGCCCCAGCATTTT. The encoded protein is CASSPGTTYSNQPQHF.

The chain uses TRBV7-2 and TRBJ2-5; possibly TRBD1 for D (5 bases). Trimming removed 4 bases from V and 0 bases from J, with 6 bases in between. Germline values: CDR1 SGHTA, CDR2 FQGNSA. The CDR3 runs to 13 residues. The DNA of the CDR3 is TGTGCCAGCAGCTCAGGGTACCAAGAGACCCAGTACTTC. Its protein product is CASSSGYQETQYF.

The rearrangement links TRBV7-6 to TRBJ2-5; D not resolved. V lost 3 bases and J 4 bases, leaving 3 bases between the germline ends. Germline V gives CDR1 SGHVS, CDR2 FNYEAQ. The CDR3 is made up of 11 amino acids. The CDR3 sequence: CASSFGETQYF. For the CDR3, the DNA is TGTGCCAGCAGCTTCGGAGAGACCCAGTACTTC.

V usage is TRBV5-4 and J usage is TRBJ2-3; 7 bases map to TRBD1. This CDR3 region has 15 residues. Germline CDR1 reads SGHNT; CDR2 reads YYREEE (reference sequence). After removal of 4 bases from V and 4 bases from J, the junction contained 9 bases not matched to a gene. CDR3 residues: CASSQTGKGPDTQYF. The CDR3 nucleotides are TGTGCCAGCAGCCAGACAGGGAAGGGGCCAGATACGCAGTATTTT.

This chain connects TRBV7-9 to TRBJ2-1, with 7 bases identical to TRBD2. CDR1 SEHNR and CDR2 FQNEAQ come from the germline V gene (reference sequence). V lost 1 base to trimming and J lost 9 bases; unmatched junction nucleotides: 6. The CDR3 is 14 amino acids. The CDR3 loop is CASSLVPGGGEQFF. Written as DNA, the CDR3 is TGTGCCAGCAGCTTAGTTCCGGGGGGTGGTGAGCAGTTCTTC.

The genes are TRBV6-5 and TRBJ2-7, with D perhaps matching TRBD2 (8 bases). The ends were cut back, 6 bases at V and 4 bases at J, with 19 bases in the middle. Germline assignment: CDR1 MNHEY and CDR2 SVGAGI. This CDR3 is 15 amino acids long. The DNA for the CDR3 is TGTGCCAGCAGCCCGGGAGGGAGGGGGCGGTACGAGCAGTACTTC. Translated: CASSPGGRGRYEQYF.

This chain links TRBV21-1 with TRBJ2-7; TRBD2 is the table's D call, not checked against the DNA. TRBV21-1 counts as a pseudogene. The CDR3 extends over 15 amino acids. CDR3 coding DNA: TGTGCCAGCAGCTCCCGTAAGACTGGATCCTACGAGCAGTACGTC. Translation: CASSSRKTGSYEQYV.

The chain employs TRBV3-1 (or the pseudogene TRBV3-2) and TRBJ1-3; D may be TRBD1 (5 bases). Per germline, CDR1 LGHDT and CDR2 YNNKEL (reference sequence). The CDR3 loop spans 12 amino acids. V was shortened by 0 bases and J by 8 bases, with 5 bases between the two germline ends. CDR3 in amino acids: CASSQEGHTIYF. CDR3 DNA sequence: TGTGCCAGCAGCCAAGAGGGGCACACCATATATTTT.

CDR3 sequence (DNA): TGTGCCAGCAGCATAGACACCAACACTGAAGCTTTCTTT. It yields the protein CASSIDTNTEAFF. The rearrangement links TRBV7-8 to TRBJ1-1; D remains unclear. Germline lookup yields CDR1 SGHVS and CDR2 FQNEAQ. The CDR3 is 13 residues long. Trimming removed 5 bases at V and 2 bases at J, with 9 bases between.

The V and J genes are TRBV24-1 and TRBJ2-1; 8 bases are a match to TRBD2. In germline, CDR1 is KGHDR, CDR2 SFDVKD. This CDR3 comprises 15 residues. V lost 5 bases, J lost 2 bases, and 4 bases stayed unmatched. The CDR3: CATSGERGTYNEQFF. As DNA, the CDR3 is TGTGCCACCAGTGGAGAGCGGGGGACCTACAATGAGCAGTTCTTC.

The CDR3 nucleotides are TGTGCCAGTAGTATAGATCTTCTGGAGCTAAGAAAACTGTTTTTT. This encodes CASSIDLLELRKLFF. This chain joins TRBV19 and TRBJ1-4; D unclear. CDR3 length: 15 residues. Germline V gene lookup returns CDR1 LNHDA and CDR2 SQIVND (reference sequence). V was shortened by 0 bases and J by 10 bases, with 15 bases between the two germline ends.

The chain recombines TRBV5-1 with TRBJ2-5; D is unclear. Germline V gene data show CDR1 as SGHRS and CDR2 as YFSETQ. V was shortened by 0 bases and J by 5 bases, with 14 bases between the two germline ends. The CDR3 is 15 amino acids. The CDR3 loop reads CASSLEAGFGETQYF. CDR3 coding DNA: TGCGCCAGCAGCTTGGAGGCAGGCTTTGGGGAGACCCAGTACTTC.

This chain connects TRBV2 to TRBJ1-1, with D possibly TRBD1 on 5 matching bases. Trimming removed 7 bases from V and 0 bases from J, with 9 bases in between. The CDR3 has 13 amino acids. Germline values: CDR1 SNHLY, CDR2 FYNNEI. CDR3 bases: TGTGCCAGCACGGGGGAAATGAACACTGAAGCTTTCTTT. The encoded protein is CASTGEMNTEAFF.

This clone was counted a single time. This rearrangement joins TRBV7-2 to TRBJ2-5; 14 bases line up with TRBD2. Trimming cost V 3 bases and J 5 bases; bases outside gene matches: 2. This CDR3 region has 15 residues. Germline CDR1 reads SGHTA; CDR2 reads FQGNSA. CDR3 protein: CASSLGTSGSETQYF. Written as DNA, the CDR3 is TGTGCCAGCAGCTTGGGGACTAGCGGGAGTGAGACCCAGTACTTC.

The chain uses TRBV2 and TRBJ1-5, with 10 bases fitting TRBD1. The germline V gene has CDR1 SNHLY and CDR2 FYNNEI. CDR3 length equals 16 residues. The V gene end was trimmed by 6 bases and the J gene end by 1 base; junction bases not matched to a gene: 6. The CDR3 DNA sequence: TGTGCCAGCAGGGGAGCGACAGGGGGCAGCAATCAGCCCCAGCATTTT. Amino acid sequence: CASRGATGGSNQPQHF.

The DNA of the CDR3 is TGTGCCAGCAGCTTATCTACAGGGGCCTTCGGGGAGCTGTTTTTT. It codes for CASSLSTGAFGELFF. The V gene is TRBV7-6, the J gene TRBJ2-2; 7 nucleotides line up with TRBD1. After removal of 2 bases from V and 7 bases from J, the junction contained 7 bases not matched to a gene. Germline V gene data show CDR1 as SGHVS and CDR2 as FNYEAQ. CDR3 length: 15 residues.

This clone was detected once. V usage is TRBV5-6 and J usage is TRBJ2-4, with TRBD1 matching 9 bases. The CDR3 contains 13 residues. Per the germline V gene, CDR1 is SGHDT and CDR2 is YYEEEE. With 0 bases clipped from V and 8 bases from J, the junction kept 0 bases outside the gene matches. The DNA for the CDR3 is TGTGCCAGCAGCTTGGGGGACAGGGACATTCAGTACTTC. This translates into CASSLGDRDIQYF.

This chain connects TRBV7-9 to TRBJ2-1, with 7 bases fitting TRBD1. This CDR3 is 14 amino acids long. J was trimmed by 3 bases and V by 5 bases; bases with no gene match: 4. The germline gives CDR1 SEHNR, CDR2 FQNEAQ (reference sequence). The CDR3 spells CASSLDRSYNEQFF. In nucleotides, the CDR3 is TGTGCCAGCAGCCTGGACAGGAGCTACAATGAGCAGTTCTTC.

The V gene is TRBV18, the J gene TRBJ1-2; 11 positions match TRBD1. The CDR3 is 17 residues long. Looked up from germline, CDR1 is KGHSH and CDR2 is LQKENI. V lost 3 bases to trimming and J lost 3 bases; unmatched junction nucleotides: 9. The CDR3 nucleotides are TGTGCCAGCTCACCCCCCTCCGTGGACAGGGGGCACTATGGCTACACCTTC. Protein sequence: CASSPPSVDRGHYGYTF.

The rearrangement joins TRBV28 to TRBJ2-1; D is unresolved. The germline V and J ends were trimmed by 1 base and 2 bases, with 9 bases remaining between them. The CDR3 has 15 residues. CDR1 is MDHEN, CDR2 SYDVKM, per germline. The CDR3 DNA follows: TGTGCCAGCAGTTTATCTAGGCCACCCTACAATGAGCAGTTCTTC. Translation gives CASSLSRPPYNEQFF.

This sequence joins TRBV4-2 and TRBJ2-4, with D perhaps TRBD2 (6 bases). Trimming shortened V by 0 bases and J by 0 bases, and 15 bases separated the two germline ends. The germline V gene has CDR1 LGHNA and CDR2 YNFKEQ. The CDR3 consists of 18 residues. CDR3 DNA sequence: TGTGCCAGCAGCCAAGATGCCCGGACTACCCTAGCCAAAAACATTCAGTACTTC. Protein sequence: CASSQDARTTLAKNIQYF.

The gene calls are TRBV7-9 and TRBJ2-1; 7 bases agree with TRBD2. The CDR3 covers 16 residues. The trim removed 5 bases at V and 1 base at J, leaving 8 bases unmatched. Germline values: CDR1 SEHNR, CDR2 FQNEAQ (reference sequence). Here the CDR3 reads CASSPGPSGSYNEQFF. The CDR3 DNA is TGTGCCAGCAGCCCAGGCCCTAGCGGTTCCTACAATGAGCAGTTCTTC.

J is TRBJ2-5 and V is TRBV2; possible D gene TRBD1, 5 bases. Trimming removed 4 bases at V and 5 bases at J, with 11 bases between. The CDR3 is 13 amino acids. Germline CDR1 reads SNHLY; CDR2 reads FYNNEI. The CDR3 coding sequence is TGTGCCAGCAGTGGACAGTTAATCGAGACCCAGTACTTC. Encoded protein: CASSGQLIETQYF.

This clone was observed a handful of times. The rearrangement joins TRBV6-5 to TRBJ2-3; 9 bases align to TRBD2. V was pared by 11 bases and J by 2 bases, with 5 bases of the junction left unmatched. Germline V gene data show CDR1 as MNHEY and CDR2 as SVGAGI. CDR3 length: 13 residues. CDR3 in DNA: TGTGCCGGAGCGGGGGGCACCACAGATACGCAGTATTTT. Encoded protein: CAGAGGTTDTQYF.

Note on this clone: Its ends do not fully match the called genes, so a read error is possible. The J gene is TRBJ2-5, the V gene TRBV7-7; 12 bases line up with TRBD1. CDR3 length: 15 residues. Germline V lookup: CDR1 SSHAT, CDR2 FNYEAQ (reference sequence). The CDR3 loop is CASSSGTGGMETQYF. The CDR3 DNA reads TGTGCTAGCAGCTCCGGGACAGGGGGCATGGAGACCCAGTACTTC.

The V gene is TRBV14, the J gene TRBJ2-3; the match to TRBD1 covers 8 bases. V trimming: 7 bases; J trimming: 6 bases; junction bases outside the gene matches: 12. The CDR3 contains 15 residues. The V gene's germline CDR1 is SGHDN and CDR2 FVKESK. The CDR3 here is CASTSGTGSWDTQYF. CDR3 coding DNA: TGTGCCAGCACCTCCGGGACAGGATCCTGGGATACGCAGTATTTT.